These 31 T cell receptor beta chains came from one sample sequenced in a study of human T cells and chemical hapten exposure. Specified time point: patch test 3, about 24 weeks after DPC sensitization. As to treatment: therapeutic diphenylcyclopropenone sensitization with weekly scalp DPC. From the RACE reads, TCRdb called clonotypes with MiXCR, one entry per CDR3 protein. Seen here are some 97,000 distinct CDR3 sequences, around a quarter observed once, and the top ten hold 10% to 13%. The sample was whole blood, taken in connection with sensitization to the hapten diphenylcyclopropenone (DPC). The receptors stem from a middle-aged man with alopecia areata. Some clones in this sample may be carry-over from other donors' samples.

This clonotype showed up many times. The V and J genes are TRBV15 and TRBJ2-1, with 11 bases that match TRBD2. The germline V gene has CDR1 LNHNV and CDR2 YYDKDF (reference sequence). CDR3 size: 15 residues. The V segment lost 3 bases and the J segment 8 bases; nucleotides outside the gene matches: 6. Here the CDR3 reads CATSRVAGGYDEQFF. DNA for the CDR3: TGTGCCACCAGCAGGGTAGCGGGAGGGTACGATGAGCAGTTCTTC.

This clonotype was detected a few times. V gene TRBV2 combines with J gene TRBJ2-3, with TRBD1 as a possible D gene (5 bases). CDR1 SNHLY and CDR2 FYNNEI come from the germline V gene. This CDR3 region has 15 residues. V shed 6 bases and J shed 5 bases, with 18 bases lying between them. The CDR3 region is CASRADTHSGDTQYF. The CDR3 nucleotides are TGTGCCAGCAGGGCGGACACGCATTCCGGAGATACGCAGTATTTT.

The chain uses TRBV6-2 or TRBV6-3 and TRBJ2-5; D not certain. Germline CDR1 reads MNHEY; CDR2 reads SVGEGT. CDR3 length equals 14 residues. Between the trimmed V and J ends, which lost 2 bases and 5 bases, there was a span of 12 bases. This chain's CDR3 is CASSYAGRTETQYF. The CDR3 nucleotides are TGTGCCAGCAGTTACGCAGGACGGACGGAGACCCAGTACTTC.

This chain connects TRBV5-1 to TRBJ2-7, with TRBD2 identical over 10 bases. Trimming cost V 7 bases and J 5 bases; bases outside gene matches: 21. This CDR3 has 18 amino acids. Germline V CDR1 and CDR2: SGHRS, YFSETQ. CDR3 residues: CASHERGLAGARRHEQYF. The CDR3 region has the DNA TGCGCCAGCCACGAGAGGGGGCTAGCGGGAGCGCGTCGCCACGAGCAGTACTTC.

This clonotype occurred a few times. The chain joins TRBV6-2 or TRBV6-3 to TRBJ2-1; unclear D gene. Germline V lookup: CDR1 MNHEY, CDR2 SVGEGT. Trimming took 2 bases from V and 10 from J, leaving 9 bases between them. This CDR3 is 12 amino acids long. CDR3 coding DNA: TGTGCCAGCAGTTACCCGGTTCGGGAGCAGTTCTTC. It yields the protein CASSYPVREQFF.

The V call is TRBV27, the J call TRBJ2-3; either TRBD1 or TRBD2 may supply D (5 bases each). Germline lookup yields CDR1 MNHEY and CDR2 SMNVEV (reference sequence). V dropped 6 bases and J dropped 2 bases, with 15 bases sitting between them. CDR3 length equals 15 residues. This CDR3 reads CASSPGAPPTDTQYF. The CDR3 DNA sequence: TGTGCCAGCAGCCCCGGGGCCCCCCCCACAGATACGCAGTATTTT.

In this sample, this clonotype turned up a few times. The CDR3, as DNA: TGTGCCAGCAGCCGTAAATCGATCGGACTAGCGGGGGTAGAGACCCAGTACTTC. Translated, it gives CASSRKSIGLAGVETQYF. This chain joins TRBV7-9 and TRBJ2-5, with TRBD2 identical over 13 bases. Germline V gene sequence: CDR1 SEHNR, CDR2 FQNEAQ (reference sequence). The CDR3 consists of 18 residues. J lost 4 bases, V lost 5 bases, and 13 bases had no gene match.

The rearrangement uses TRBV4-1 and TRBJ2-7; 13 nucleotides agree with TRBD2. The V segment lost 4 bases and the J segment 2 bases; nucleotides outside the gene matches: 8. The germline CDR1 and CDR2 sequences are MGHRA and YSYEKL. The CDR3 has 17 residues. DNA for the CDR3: TGCGCCAGCAGCCCTACTAGCGGGAGGGCAACCCCCTACGAGCAGTACTTC. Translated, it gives CASSPTSGRATPYEQYF.

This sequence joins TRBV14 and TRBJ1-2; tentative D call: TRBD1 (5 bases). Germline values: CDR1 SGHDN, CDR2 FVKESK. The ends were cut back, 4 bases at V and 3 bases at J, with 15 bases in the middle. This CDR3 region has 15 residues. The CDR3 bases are TGTGCCAGCAGCCCTGGGACCGTTAATTACTATGGCTACACCTTC. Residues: CASSPGTVNYYGYTF.

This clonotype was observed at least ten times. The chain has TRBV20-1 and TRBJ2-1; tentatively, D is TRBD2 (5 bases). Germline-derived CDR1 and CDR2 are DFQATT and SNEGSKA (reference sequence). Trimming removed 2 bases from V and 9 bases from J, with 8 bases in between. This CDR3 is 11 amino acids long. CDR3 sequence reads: CSARLAGEQFF. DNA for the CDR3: TGCAGTGCTAGACTAGCCGGTGAGCAGTTCTTC.

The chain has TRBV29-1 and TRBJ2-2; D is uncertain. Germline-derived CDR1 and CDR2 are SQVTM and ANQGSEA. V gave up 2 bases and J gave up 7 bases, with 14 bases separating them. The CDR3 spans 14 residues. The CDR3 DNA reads TGCAGCGTTGAAACAGCTAACATTGGCGGGGAGCTGTTTTTT. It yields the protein CSVETANIGGELFF.

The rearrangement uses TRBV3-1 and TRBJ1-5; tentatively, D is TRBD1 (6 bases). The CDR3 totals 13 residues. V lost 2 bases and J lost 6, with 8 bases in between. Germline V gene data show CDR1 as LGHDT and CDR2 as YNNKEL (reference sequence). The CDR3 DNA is TGTGCCAGCAGCCAAAAGGGGGGTCAGCCCCAGCATTTT. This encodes CASSQKGGQPQHF.

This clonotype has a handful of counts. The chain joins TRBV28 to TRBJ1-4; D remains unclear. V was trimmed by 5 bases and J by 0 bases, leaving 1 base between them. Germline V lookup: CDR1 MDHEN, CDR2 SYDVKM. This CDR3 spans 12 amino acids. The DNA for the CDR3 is TGTGCCAGCAGTGCAACTAATGAAAAACTGTTTTTT. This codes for CASSATNEKLFF. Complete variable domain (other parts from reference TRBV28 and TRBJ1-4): DVKVTQSSRYLVKRTGEKVFLECVQDMDHENMFWYRQDPGLGLRLIYFSYDVKMKEKGDIPEGYSVSREKKERFSLILESASTNQTSMYLCASSATNEKLFFGSGTQLSVL.

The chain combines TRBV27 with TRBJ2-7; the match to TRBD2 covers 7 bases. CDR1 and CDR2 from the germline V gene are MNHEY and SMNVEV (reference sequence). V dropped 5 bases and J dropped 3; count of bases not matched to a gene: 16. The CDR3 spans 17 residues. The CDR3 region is CASSRRVGSGKYYEQYF. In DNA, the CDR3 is TGTGCCAGCAGTAGGAGGGTTGGGAGCGGGAAGTACTACGAGCAGTACTTC.

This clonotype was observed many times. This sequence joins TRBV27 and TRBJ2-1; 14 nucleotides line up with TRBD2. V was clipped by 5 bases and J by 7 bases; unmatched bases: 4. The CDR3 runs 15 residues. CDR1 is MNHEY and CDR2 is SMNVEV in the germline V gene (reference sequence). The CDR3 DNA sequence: TGTGCCAGCAGTCTGACTAGCGGGAGGGCTAATGAGCAGTTCTTC. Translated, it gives CASSLTSGRANEQFF.

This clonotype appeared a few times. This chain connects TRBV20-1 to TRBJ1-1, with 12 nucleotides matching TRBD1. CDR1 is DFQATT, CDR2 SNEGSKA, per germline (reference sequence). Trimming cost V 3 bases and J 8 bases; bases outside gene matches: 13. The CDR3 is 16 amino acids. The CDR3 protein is CSARNSPGTGGNEAFF. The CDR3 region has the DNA TGCAGTGCTAGGAACTCCCCCGGGACAGGGGGCAACGAAGCTTTCTTT.

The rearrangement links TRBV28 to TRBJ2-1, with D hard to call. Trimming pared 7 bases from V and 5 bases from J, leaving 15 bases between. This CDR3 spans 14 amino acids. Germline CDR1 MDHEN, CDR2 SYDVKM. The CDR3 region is CASNQDDLDNEQFF. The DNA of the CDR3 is TGTGCCAGCAACCAGGACGACTTAGACAATGAGCAGTTCTTC.

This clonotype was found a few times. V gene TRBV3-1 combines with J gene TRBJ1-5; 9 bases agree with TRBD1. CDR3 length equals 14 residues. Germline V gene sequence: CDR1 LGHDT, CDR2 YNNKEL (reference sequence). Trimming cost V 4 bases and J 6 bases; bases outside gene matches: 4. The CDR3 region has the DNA TGTGCCAGCAGCCGTGGACAGGGGCCTCAGCCCCAGCATTTT. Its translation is CASSRGQGPQPQHF.

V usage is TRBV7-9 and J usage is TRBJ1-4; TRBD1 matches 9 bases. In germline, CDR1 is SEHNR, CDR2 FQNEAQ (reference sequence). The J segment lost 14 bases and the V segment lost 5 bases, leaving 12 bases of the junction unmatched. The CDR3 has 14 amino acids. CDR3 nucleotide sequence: TGTGCCAGCAGCGCGACAGGGGGACGACCTAGGCTGTTTTTT. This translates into CASSATGGRPRLFF. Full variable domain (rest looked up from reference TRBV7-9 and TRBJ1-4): DTGVSQNPRHKITKRGQNVTFRCDPISEHNRLYWYRQTLGQGPEFLTYFQNEAQLEKSRLLSDRFSAERPKGSFSTLEIQRTEQGDSAMYLCASSATGGRPRLFFGSGTQLSVL.

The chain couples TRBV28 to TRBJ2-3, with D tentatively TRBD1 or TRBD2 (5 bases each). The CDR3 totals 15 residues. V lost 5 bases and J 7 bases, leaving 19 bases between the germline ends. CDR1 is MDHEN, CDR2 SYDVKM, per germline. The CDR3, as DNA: TGTGCCAGCAGTCCATCCGGGGCAACGGGGCATACGCAGTATTTT. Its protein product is CASSPSGATGHTQYF.

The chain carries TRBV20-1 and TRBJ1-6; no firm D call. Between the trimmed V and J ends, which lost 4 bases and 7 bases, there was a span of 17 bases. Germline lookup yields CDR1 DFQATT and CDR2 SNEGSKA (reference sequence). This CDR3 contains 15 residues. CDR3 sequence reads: CSATFSTDSNSPLHF. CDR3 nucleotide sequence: TGCAGTGCTACCTTCTCCACAGACTCAAATTCACCCCTCCACTTT.

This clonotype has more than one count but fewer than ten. CDR3 nucleotides: TGTGCCAGCAGCAAAGGACAGGGCCACACTGAAGCTTTCTTT. Its translation is CASSKGQGHTEAFF. The chain carries TRBV12-3 or TRBV12-4 and TRBJ1-1; the match to TRBD1 covers 8 bases. The ends lost 6 bases at V and 3 bases at J; junction bases unmatched: 6. The length of the CDR3 is 14 residues.

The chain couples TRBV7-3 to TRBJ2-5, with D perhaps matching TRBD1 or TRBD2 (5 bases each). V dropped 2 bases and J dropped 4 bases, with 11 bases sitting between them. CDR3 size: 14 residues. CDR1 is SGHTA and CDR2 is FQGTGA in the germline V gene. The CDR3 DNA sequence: TGTGCCAGCAGCTTAGGGACCAACCCAGAGACCCAGTACTTC. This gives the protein CASSLGTNPETQYF.

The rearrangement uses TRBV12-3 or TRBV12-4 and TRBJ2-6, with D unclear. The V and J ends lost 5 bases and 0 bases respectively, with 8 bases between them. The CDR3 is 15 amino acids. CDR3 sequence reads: CASSDGGSGANVLTF. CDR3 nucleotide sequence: TGTGCCAGCAGTGACGGTGGCTCTGGGGCCAACGTCCTGACTTTC.

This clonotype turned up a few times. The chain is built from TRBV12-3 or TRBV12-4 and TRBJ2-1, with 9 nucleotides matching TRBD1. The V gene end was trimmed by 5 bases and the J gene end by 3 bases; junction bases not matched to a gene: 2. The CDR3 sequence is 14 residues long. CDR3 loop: CASSPTGGYNEQFF. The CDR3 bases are TGTGCCAGCAGTCCGACAGGGGGCTACAATGAGCAGTTCTTC.

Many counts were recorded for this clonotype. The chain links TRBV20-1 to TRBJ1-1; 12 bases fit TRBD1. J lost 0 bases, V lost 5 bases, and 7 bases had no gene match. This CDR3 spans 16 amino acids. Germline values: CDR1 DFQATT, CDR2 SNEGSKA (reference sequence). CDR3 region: CSAPPGQGALNTEAFF. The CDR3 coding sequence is TGCAGTGCTCCTCCGGGACAGGGGGCATTGAACACTGAAGCTTTCTTT.

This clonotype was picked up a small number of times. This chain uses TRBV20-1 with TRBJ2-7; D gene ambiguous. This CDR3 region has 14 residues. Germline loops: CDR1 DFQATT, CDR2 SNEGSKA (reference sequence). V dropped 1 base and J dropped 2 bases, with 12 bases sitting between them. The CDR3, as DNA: TGCAGTGCTAGAGGGCCCGGCGGCACCTACGAGCAGTACTTC. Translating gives CSARGPGGTYEQYF.

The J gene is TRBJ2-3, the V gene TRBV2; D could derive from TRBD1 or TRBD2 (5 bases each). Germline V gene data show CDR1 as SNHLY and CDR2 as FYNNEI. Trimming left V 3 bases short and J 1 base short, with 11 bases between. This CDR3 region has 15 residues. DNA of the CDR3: TGTGCCAGCAGTGAGAGGGGTGCGGGCACAGATACGCAGTATTTT. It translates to CASSERGAGTDTQYF.

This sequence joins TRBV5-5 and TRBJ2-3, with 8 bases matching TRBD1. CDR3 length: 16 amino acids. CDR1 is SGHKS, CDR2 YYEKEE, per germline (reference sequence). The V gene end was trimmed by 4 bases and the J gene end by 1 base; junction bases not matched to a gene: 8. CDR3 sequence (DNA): TGTGCCAGCAGCATGGGACAGGCCATACGCACAGATACGCAGTATTTT. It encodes CASSMGQAIRTDTQYF.

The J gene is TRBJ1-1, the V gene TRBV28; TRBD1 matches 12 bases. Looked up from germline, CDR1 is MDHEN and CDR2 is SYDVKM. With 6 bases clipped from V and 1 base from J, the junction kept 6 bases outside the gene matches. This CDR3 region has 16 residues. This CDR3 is CASRSGTGGPNTEAFF. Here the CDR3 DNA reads TGTGCCAGCAGATCCGGGACAGGGGGCCCGAACACTGAAGCTTTCTTT.

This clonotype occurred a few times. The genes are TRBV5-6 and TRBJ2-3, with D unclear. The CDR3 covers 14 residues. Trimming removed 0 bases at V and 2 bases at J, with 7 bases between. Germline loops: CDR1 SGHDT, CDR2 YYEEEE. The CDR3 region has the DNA TGTGCCAGCAGCTTGGGACCCAACACAGATACGCAGTATTTT. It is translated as CASSLGPNTDTQYF.